Below, one T cell receptor beta chain is given with its context. This CDR3 region has 16 residues. This sample is part of a study of blood T cell repertoires in COVID-19. TCRdb's copy holds only in-frame clones and misses some; the assay was immunoSEQ multiplex PCR. Of some 240,000 clones in the sample, approximately 80% were seen once. The material sequenced was peripheral blood. This clonotype was sampled from an elderly woman with COVID-19, enrolled during active disease. This sequence joins TRBV1 and TRBJ1-5; TRBD1, the table's D call, lacks a check against the DNA. TRBV1 is shown as a pseudogene. The CDR3 DNA reads as TGCACCAGCAGCCACCCGGGACAGGGGTTGGAGCAGCCCCAGCATTTT. Encoded protein: CTSSHPGQGLEQPQHF.